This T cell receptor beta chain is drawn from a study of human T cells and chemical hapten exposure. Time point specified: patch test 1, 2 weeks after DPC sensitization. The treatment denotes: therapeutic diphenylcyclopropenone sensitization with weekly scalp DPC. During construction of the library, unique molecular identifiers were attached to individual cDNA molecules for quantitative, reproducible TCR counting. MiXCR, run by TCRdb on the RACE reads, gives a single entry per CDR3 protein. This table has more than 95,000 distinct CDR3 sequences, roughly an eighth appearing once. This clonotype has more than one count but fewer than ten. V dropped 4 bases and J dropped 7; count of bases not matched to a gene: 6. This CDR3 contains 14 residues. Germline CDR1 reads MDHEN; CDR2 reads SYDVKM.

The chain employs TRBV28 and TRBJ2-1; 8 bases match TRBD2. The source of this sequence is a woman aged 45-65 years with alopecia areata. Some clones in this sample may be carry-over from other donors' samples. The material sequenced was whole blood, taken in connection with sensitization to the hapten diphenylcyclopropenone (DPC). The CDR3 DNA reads TGTGCCAGCAGTTACAGCGGGAGTCAAAATGAGCAGTTCTTC. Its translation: CASSYSGSQNEQFF.